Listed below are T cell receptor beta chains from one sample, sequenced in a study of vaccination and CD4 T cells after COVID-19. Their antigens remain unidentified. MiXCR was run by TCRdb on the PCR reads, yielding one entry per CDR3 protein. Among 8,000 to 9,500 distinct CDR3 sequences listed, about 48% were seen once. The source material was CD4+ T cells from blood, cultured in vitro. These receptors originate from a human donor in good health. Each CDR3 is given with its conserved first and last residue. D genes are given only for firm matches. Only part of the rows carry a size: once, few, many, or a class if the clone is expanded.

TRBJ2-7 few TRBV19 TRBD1 TGTGCCAGTAGTGGGACAGGGGCTGTCAACATCTTCTACGAGCAGTACTTC CASSGTGAVNIFYEQYF
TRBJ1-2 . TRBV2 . TGTGCCAGCAGCCCAAGGGGCAGTTACTATGGCTACACCTTC CASSPRGSYYGYTF
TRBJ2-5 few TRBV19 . TGTGCCAGTAGTAGAAACCCTGGGGGCGGTGAGACCCAGTACTTC CASSRNPGGGETQYF
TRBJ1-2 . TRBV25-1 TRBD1 TGTGCCAGCACTTCGGGACAGGGTGGAATAGGAGGCTACACCTTC CASTSGQGGIGGYTF
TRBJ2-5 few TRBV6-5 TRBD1 TGTGCCAGCAGTTATACAGGGGGCCGGGAGACCCAGTACTTC CASSYTGGRETQYF
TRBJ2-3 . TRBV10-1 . TGCGCCAGCAGTGAAGGTCTAGTGGGGAATACGCAGTATTTT CASSEGLVGNTQYF
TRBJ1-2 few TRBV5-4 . TGTGCCAGCAGCTCGGACGGTTTCTATGGCTACACCTTC CASSSDGFYGYTF
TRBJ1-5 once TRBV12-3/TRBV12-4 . TGTGCCAGCAGACGTACTGGTAGCAATCAGCCCCAGCATTTT CASRRTGSNQPQHF
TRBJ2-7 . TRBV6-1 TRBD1 TGTGCCAGCAAGTTAGCCGGACAGGGCGAGCAGTACTTC CASKLAGQGEQYF
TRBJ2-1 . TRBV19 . TGTGCCAGTAGTTTCCACAGGGAAAATGAGCAGTTCTTC CASSFHRENEQFF
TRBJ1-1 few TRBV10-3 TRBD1 TGTGCCATCAGCCCCGGGACAGCTGAAGCTTTCTTT CAISPGTAEAFF
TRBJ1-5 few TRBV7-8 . TGTGCCAGCAGCTTAACGAGGGTGACGGGACAGCCCCAGCATTTT CASSLTRVTGQPQHF
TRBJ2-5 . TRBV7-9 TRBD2 TGTGCCAGCAGCACTCCGGGACTAGCCAACCAAGAGACCCAGTACTTC CASSTPGLANQETQYF
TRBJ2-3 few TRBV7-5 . . CISVSEADPGPGWADTQYF
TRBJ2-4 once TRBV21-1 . TGTGCCAGCAGCAAAGTAACGAGCGGGGGCGGCCGTGCCAAAAACATTCAGTACTTC CASSKVTSGGGRAKNIQYF
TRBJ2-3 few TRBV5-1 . TGCGCCAGCAGGGGAGGCCCAGATACGCAGTATTTT CASRGGPDTQYF
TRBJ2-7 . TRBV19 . TGTGCCAGTAGTATAGGAGAATCCTACGAGCAGTACTTC CASSIGESYEQYF